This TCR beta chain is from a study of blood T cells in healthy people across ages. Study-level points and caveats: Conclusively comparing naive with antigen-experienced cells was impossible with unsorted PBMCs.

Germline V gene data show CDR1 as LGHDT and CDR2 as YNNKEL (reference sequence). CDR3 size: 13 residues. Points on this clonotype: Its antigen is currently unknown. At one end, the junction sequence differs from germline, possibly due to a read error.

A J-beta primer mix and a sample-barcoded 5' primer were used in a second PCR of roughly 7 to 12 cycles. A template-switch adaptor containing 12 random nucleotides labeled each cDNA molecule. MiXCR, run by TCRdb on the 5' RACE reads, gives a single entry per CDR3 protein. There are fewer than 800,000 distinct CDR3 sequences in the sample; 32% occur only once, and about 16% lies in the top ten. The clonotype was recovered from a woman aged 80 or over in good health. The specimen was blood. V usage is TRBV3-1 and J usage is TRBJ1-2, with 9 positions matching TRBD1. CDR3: CTSSPKQGAGYTF. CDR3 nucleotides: TGTACCAGCAGCCCGAAACAGGGGGCTGGCTACACCTTC.